A single sample is the source of the 20 T cell receptor beta chains below, sequenced in a study of T cell changes during pregnancy in multiple sclerosis. The protocol was immunoSEQ multiplex PCR, while the TCRdb copy is restricted to in-frame clones and leaves out a portion. The data hold about 98,000 clones, with about 92% observed a single time. The sequences come from peripheral blood, collected after pregnancy. The receptors derive from a female donor in good health, enrolled as a control in a pregnancy study.

The chain links TRBV4-1 to TRBJ2-1; a possible D gene is TRBD2 (6 bases). The CDR3 sequence is 15 residues long. V was pared by 2 bases and J by 7 bases, with 15 bases between. Per germline, CDR1 MGHRA and CDR2 YSYEKL. The CDR3 region has the DNA TGCGCCAGCAGCCAATTGGAGGGCTCGTGGAATGAGCAGTTCTTC. Protein sequence: CASSQLEGSWNEQFF.

The V call is TRBV19, the J call TRBJ2-7, with TRBD2 identical over 8 bases. The CDR3 is made up of 15 amino acids. The V segment lost 3 bases and the J segment 2 bases; nucleotides outside the gene matches: 6. Germline CDR1 reads LNHDA; CDR2 reads SQIVND (reference sequence). As DNA, the CDR3 is TGTGCCAGTAGTATCACTAGCGGACCCACCTACGAGCAGTACTTC. Amino acid sequence: CASSITSGPTYEQYF.

The rearrangement joins TRBV9 to TRBJ1-2, with 7 bases matching TRBD1. The CDR3 spans 15 residues. V was clipped by 4 bases and J by 4 bases; unmatched bases: 10. The germline V gene encodes CDR1 SGDLS and CDR2 YYNGEE. As DNA, the CDR3 is TGTGCCAGCAGCCTGGGAGCGACAGGGAGCTATGGCTACACCTTC. Its translation is CASSLGATGSYGYTF.

The chain joins TRBV19 to TRBJ1-2; 9 nucleotides align to TRBD1. CDR3 length: 12 residues. Germline values: CDR1 LNHDA, CDR2 SQIVND (reference sequence). J lost 8 bases, V lost 9 bases, and 7 bases had no gene match. This CDR3 reads CASWGQGEGYTF. The CDR3, as DNA: TGTGCCAGCTGGGGACAGGGTGAGGGCTACACCTTC. Full variable domain (remainder filled in from reference TRBV19 and TRBJ1-2): DGGITQSPKYLFRKEGQNVTLSCEQNLNHDAMYWYRQDPGQGLRLIYYSQIVNDFQKGDIAEGYSVSREKKESFPLTVTSAQKNPTAFYLCASWGQGEGYTFGSGTRLTVV.

The chain carries TRBV4-2 and TRBJ2-1, with TRBD2 matching 9 bases. Trimming cost V 1 base and J 4 bases; bases outside gene matches: 14. The CDR3 extends over 19 amino acids. Germline assignment: CDR1 LGHNA and CDR2 YNFKEQ. CDR3 sequence (DNA): TGTGCCAGCAGCCAAGGGACCTCTAATAGCGGGGGCACATACAATGAGCAGTTCTTC. It codes for CASSQGTSNSGGTYNEQFF.

This chain connects TRBV9 to TRBJ1-3; D is ambiguous. Trimming took 4 bases from V and 0 from J, leaving 17 bases between them. CDR1 and CDR2 from the germline V gene are SGDLS and YYNGEE. The CDR3 is made up of 17 amino acids. Written as DNA, the CDR3 is TGTGCCAGCAGCTCCTATGGCGAGGGCATCTCTGGAAACACCATATATTTT. Translating gives CASSSYGEGISGNTIYF. Full variable domain (missing parts from reference TRBV9 and TRBJ1-3): DSGVTQTPKHLITATGQRVTLRCSPRSGDLSVYWYQQSLDQGLQFLIQYYNGEERAKGNILERFSAQQFPDLHSELNLSSLELGDSALYFCASSSYGEGISGNTIYFGEGSWLTVV.

V gene TRBV7-8 combines with J gene TRBJ1-5; 7 bases agree with TRBD1. This CDR3 spans 19 amino acids. Trimming removed 5 bases from V and 0 bases from J; junction bases left unmatched: 16. CDR1 and CDR2 (germline): SGHVS, FQNEAQ. CDR3 sequence: CASSLRTGAGIGSNQPQHF. Here the CDR3 DNA reads TGTGCCAGCAGCCTCCGGACAGGAGCGGGTATAGGTAGCAATCAGCCCCAGCATTTT.

J is TRBJ2-7 and V is TRBV2; D might be TRBD2 (5 bases). V lost 3 bases and J 0 bases, leaving 9 bases between the germline ends. Germline CDR1 SNHLY, CDR2 FYNNEI. This CDR3 is built from 14 residues. The chain's CDR3 is CASSERASSYEQYF. The CDR3, as DNA: TGTGCCAGCAGTGAGCGGGCGAGCTCCTACGAGCAGTACTTC.

The chain couples TRBV19 to TRBJ1-5, with 8 bases matching TRBD1. J gave up 5 bases and V 9 bases, and 9 bases lay outside the gene matches. The length of the CDR3 is 14 residues. Germline V gene sequence: CDR1 LNHDA, CDR2 SQIVND (reference sequence). The CDR3 sequence: CASRGQEGDQPQHF. The CDR3 nucleotides are TGTGCCAGCAGGGGACAGGAAGGCGATCAGCCCCAGCATTTT.

The genes are TRBV29-1 and TRBJ1-1, with 7 bases identical to TRBD1. The germline V gene has CDR1 SQVTM and CDR2 ANQGSEA. This CDR3 has 13 amino acids. The V segment lost 5 bases and the J segment 1 base; nucleotides outside the gene matches: 4. In DNA form, the CDR3 reads TGCAGCGTTTCACAGGGGACGAACACTGAAGCTTTCTTT. As protein: CSVSQGTNTEAFF.

Written as DNA, the CDR3 is TGTGCCAGCAGGAAACAGGGTTACTATGGCTACACCTTC. This gives the protein CASRKQGYYGYTF. J is TRBJ1-2 and V is TRBV6-5; the D gene is possibly TRBD1 (6 bases). The germline V and J ends were trimmed by 6 bases and 3 bases, with 11 bases remaining between them. CDR3 length: 13 amino acids. Germline lookup yields CDR1 MNHEY and CDR2 SVGAGI.

The chain has TRBV21-1 and TRBJ2-1; the DNA was not used to check the table's D call, TRBD2. TRBV21-1 is labeled a pseudogene. The CDR3 contains 14 residues. Here the CDR3 reads CASSKATSGRTAFF. CDR3 nucleotides: TGTGCCAGCAGCAAAGCCACTAGCGGGAGGACTGCGTTCTTC.

This sequence joins TRBV5-1 and TRBJ2-7; D is unresolved. Trimming stripped 0 bases from V and 1 base from J, with 8 bases between. CDR1 and CDR2 (germline): SGHRS, YFSETQ. The CDR3 has 14 amino acids. The CDR3 nucleotides are TGCGCCAGCAGCTTGGCCGGCGGATCCTACGAGCAGTACTTC. The encoded protein is CASSLAGGSYEQYF. Supplemented by reference TRBV5-1 and TRBJ2-7, the full variable domain reads KAGVTQTPRYLIKTRGQQVTLSCSPISGHRSVSWYQQTPGQGLQFLFEYFSETQRNKGNFPGRFSGRQFSNSRSEMNVSTLELGDSALYLCASSLAGGSYEQYFGPGTRLTVT.

V gene TRBV27 combines with J gene TRBJ1-1; D uncertain. The CDR3 spans 12 residues. CDR1 is MNHEY and CDR2 is SMNVEV in the germline V gene (reference sequence). Trimming cost V 5 bases and J 1 base, with 5 bases left between them. The CDR3 sequence is CASSPRNTEAFF. As DNA, the CDR3 is TGTGCCAGCAGTCCCCGGAACACTGAAGCTTTCTTT.

The J gene is TRBJ2-5, the V gene TRBV29-1; tentatively, D is TRBD1 (6 bases). This CDR3 spans 14 amino acids. Trimming left V 5 bases short and J 0 bases short, with 13 bases between. The germline CDR1 and CDR2 sequences are SQVTM and ANQGSEA. This CDR3 is CSVIPDRDQETQYF. The CDR3 nucleotides are TGCAGCGTTATACCGGACAGAGACCAAGAGACCCAGTACTTC.

The chain recombines TRBV27 with TRBJ2-7; D may be TRBD2 (6 bases). V was cut by 5 bases and J by 0 bases, with 17 bases left in between. Germline lookup yields CDR1 MNHEY and CDR2 SMNVEV (reference sequence). The CDR3 totals 16 residues. The CDR3 nucleotides read TGTGCCAGCAGTATACACGGGACTGACCGCTCCTACGAGCAGTACTTC. Translated, it gives CASSIHGTDRSYEQYF.

The chain carries TRBV7-3 and TRBJ2-5; D is perhaps TRBD1 (5 bases). There are 14 residues in the CDR3. Germline V gives CDR1 SGHTA, CDR2 FQGTGA. Trimming stripped 5 bases from V and 7 bases from J, with 17 bases between. CDR3 sequence reads: CASSNTGAPGTQYF. CDR3 DNA sequence: TGTGCCAGCAGCAACACAGGTGCCCCGGGGACCCAGTACTTC. The full variable domain, completed using reference TRBV7-3 and TRBJ2-5, is GAGVSQTPSNKVTEKGKYVELRCDPISGHTALYWYRQSLGQGPEFLIYFQGTGAADDSGLPNDRFFAVRPEGSVSTLKIQRTERGDSAVYLCASSNTGAPGTQYFGPGTRLLVL.

This chain links TRBV29-1 with TRBJ1-2; 7 nucleotides line up with TRBD1. J lost 4 bases, V lost 1 base, and 0 bases had no gene match. From germline, CDR1 is SQVTM and CDR2 ANQGSEA. CDR3 length: 12 residues. CDR3 loop: CSVEAGGYGYTF. The CDR3 nucleotides read TGCAGCGTTGAAGCAGGGGGCTATGGCTACACCTTC.

V is TRBV9 and J is TRBJ2-2, with unresolved D. CDR1 and CDR2 (germline): SGDLS, YYNGEE. V was shortened by 0 bases and J by 4 bases, with 7 bases between the two germline ends. The CDR3 has 14 residues. The CDR3 spells CASSVVPGTGELFF. The CDR3 DNA reads as TGTGCCAGCAGCGTAGTGCCGGGCACCGGGGAGCTGTTTTTT.

The chain couples TRBV10-1 to TRBJ2-7; D gene ambiguous. The CDR3 spans 12 residues. CDR1 and CDR2 from the germline V gene are WNHNN and SYGVQD (reference sequence). V lost 8 bases and J lost 7, with 15 bases in between. This chain's CDR3 is CASCSGTREQYF. The CDR3, as DNA: TGCGCCAGCTGCTCAGGAACCAGGGAGCAGTACTTC.